This T cell receptor beta chain was captured in a study of OX40 agonist ivuxolimab in advanced cancers. The overall study: Hepatocellular carcinoma, melanoma, renal cell or head and neck cancer was diagnosed in the dose-escalation patients. Past anti-PD-1, anti-PD-L1 or anti-CTLA-4 therapy was accepted, and roughly 40% had received some.

Overall study findings and caveats: In general, CD8+ T cells held more expanded clones than CD4+ did, on average. At 0.1 to 3.0 mg/kg and by week 6, CD4+ and CD8+ T cells in the blood had expanded clonally.

With respect to this clone: Its target is not known.

TCRdb's table, derived via immunoSEQ multiplex PCR, lists solely in-frame clones and lacks some. The sample holds approximately 100,000 clones, around 90% seen once. The TCR sequence derives from an adult with an advanced solid tumor such as melanoma, head and neck, liver or kidney cancer. The sequencing used CD4+ or CD8+ T cells sorted from blood, collected in a trial of the OX40 agonist ivuxolimab.

CDR3 loop: CASSWPGQETQYF. The CDR3 coding sequence is TGCGCCAGCAGCTGGCCCGGACAAGAGACCCAGTACTTC. The genes are TRBV5-1 and TRBJ2-5; D is unresolved. The CDR3 is 13 amino acids. CDR1 is SGHRS and CDR2 is YFSETQ in the germline V gene. The V gene lost 3 bases and the J gene lost 2 bases, with 8 bases spanning the gap.